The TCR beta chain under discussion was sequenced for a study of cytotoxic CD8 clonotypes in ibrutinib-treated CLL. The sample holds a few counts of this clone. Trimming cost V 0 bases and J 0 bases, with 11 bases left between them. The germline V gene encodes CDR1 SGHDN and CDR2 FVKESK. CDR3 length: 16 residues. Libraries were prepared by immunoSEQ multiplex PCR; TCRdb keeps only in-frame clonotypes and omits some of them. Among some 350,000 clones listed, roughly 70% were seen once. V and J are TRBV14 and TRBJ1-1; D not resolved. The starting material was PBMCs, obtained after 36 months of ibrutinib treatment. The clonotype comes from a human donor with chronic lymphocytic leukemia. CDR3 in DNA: TGTGCCAGCAGCCAAGAACGTGGCAAGGTGAACACTGAAGCTTTCTTT. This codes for CASSQERGKVNTEAFF.